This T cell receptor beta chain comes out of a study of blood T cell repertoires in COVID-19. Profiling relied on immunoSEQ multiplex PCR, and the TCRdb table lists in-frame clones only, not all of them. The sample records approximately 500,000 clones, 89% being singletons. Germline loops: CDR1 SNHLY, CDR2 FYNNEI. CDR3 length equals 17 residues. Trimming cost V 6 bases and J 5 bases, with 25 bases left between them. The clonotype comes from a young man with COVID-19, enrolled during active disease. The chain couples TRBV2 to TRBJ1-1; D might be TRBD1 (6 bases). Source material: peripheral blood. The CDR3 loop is CASRITGPGEQRTEAFF. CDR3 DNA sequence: TGTGCCAGCAGGATAACCGGGCCAGGGGAACAGAGGACTGAAGCTTTCTTT.